These T cell receptor beta chains were read from a single sample in a study of T cells in Graves' hyperthyroidism and ophthalmopathy. TCRdb independently ran MiXCR on the multiplex PCR reads; one entry per CDR3 protein. The sample has more than 350,000 distinct CDR3 sequences; 15% are singletons. The sequenced sample consisted of blood. These receptors were collected from a woman in her thirties with Graves' hyperthyroidism. The CDR3 runs from the conserved cysteine through the conserved F or W. D genes are given only for firm matches. The size field is filled for only some rows; it gives once, few, many or a size class.

-	TRBV18	TRBJ1-5	few	CASSPASANSNQPQHF	TGTGCCAGCTCACCCGCATCGGCCAATAGCAATCAGCCCCAGCATTTT
-	TRBV5-1	TRBJ2-3	many	CASSLASRPGSDTQYF	TGCGCCAGCAGCTTGGCCTCTAGACCAGGGTCAGATACGCAGTATTTT
-	TRBV28	TRBJ2-7	-	CASRRIPGPTYEQYF	TGTGCCAGCAGACGAATCCCGGGACCTACATACGAGCAGTACTTC
-	TRBV7-2	TRBJ2-5	-	CASSLGGVRVAETQYF	TGTGCCAGCAGCTTAGGAGGGGTAAGGGTAGCAGAGACCCAGTACTTC
-	TRBV7-9	TRBJ2-3	few	CASSLVRQDTQYF	TGTGCCAGCAGCTTAGTCCGTCAAGATACGCAGTATTTT
-	TRBV5-1	TRBJ2-5	-	CASSLALAEETQYF	TGCGCCAGCAGCTTGGCGTTGGCCGAAGAGACCCAGTACTTC
TRBD1	TRBV18	TRBJ1-1	many	CASSPTGGRTEAFF	TGTGCCAGCTCACCAACAGGGGGCAGGACTGAAGCTTTCTTT
TRBD1	TRBV4-1	TRBJ1-4	-	CASSQDRQGNEKLFF	TGCGCCAGCAGCCAAGATCGACAGGGTAATGAAAAACTGTTTTTT
-	TRBV27	TRBJ1-1	-	CASSSRQDEAFF	TGTGCCAGCAGTTCCAGACAGGACGAAGCTTTCTTT
-	TRBV14	TRBJ2-4	-	CASSLASWRTKNIQYF	TGTGCCAGCAGCCTGGCTTCATGGAGGACCAAAAACATTCAGTACTTC